Each of the 6 T cell receptor beta chains below was sequenced from the same sample in a study of cytomegalovirus exposure and HLA in healthy donors. The primer mix had 60 Vbeta and 13 Jbeta primers. Generated by immunoSEQ multiplex PCR, the TCRdb table keeps only in-frame clones and is missing some. The table records about 83,000 clones, about 81% of them present only once. Sequencing used PBMCs. These TCRs come from a man in his fifties or sixties in good health and CMV-seronegative.

The V call is TRBV29-1, the J call TRBJ2-7; D is uncertain. The CDR3 has 13 residues. With 2 bases removed from V and 3 bases from J, the gap between germline ends came to 11 bases. CDR1 is SQVTM and CDR2 is ANQGSEA in the germline V gene. CDR3: CSVEFVGGYEQYF. The CDR3 DNA sequence: TGCAGCGTTGAATTTGTAGGCGGCTACGAGCAGTACTTC.

V gene TRBV21-1 combines with J gene TRBJ2-3; whether TRBD2, the table's D call, matches the DNA was not checked. TRBV21-1 is tagged as a pseudogene. This CDR3 has 19 amino acids. CDR3 loop: CASSSGVLAGVLRTDTQYF. The CDR3 nucleotides read TGTGCCAGCAGCTCAGGGGTCCTAGCGGGGGTACTGCGCACAGATACGCAGTATTTT.

The chain employs TRBV7-4 and TRBJ2-4; 10 nucleotides line up with TRBD2. J gave up 0 bases and V 5 bases, and 7 bases lay outside the gene matches. Germline loops: CDR1 SGHVT, CDR2 SQSDAQ. The CDR3 totals 17 residues. CDR3 loop: CASSPRTSGIAKNIQYF. The CDR3 DNA reads as TGTGCCAGCAGCCCCCGGACTAGCGGCATAGCCAAAAACATTCAGTACTTC.

This chain links TRBV2 with TRBJ1-1; TRBD1 is a possible D gene (5 bases). The germline gives CDR1 SNHLY, CDR2 FYNNEI. CDR3 size: 14 residues. Between the trimmed V and J ends, which lost 7 bases and 5 bases, there was a span of 17 bases. Written as DNA, the CDR3 is TGTGCCAGCATTCCCAGGGTCGTTGGAACTGAAGCTTTCTTT. This sequence encodes CASIPRVVGTEAFF.

The chain combines TRBV7-3 with TRBJ2-3; 9 bases line up with TRBD2. This CDR3 has 15 residues. Per germline, CDR1 SGHTA and CDR2 FQGTGA. The V segment lost 5 bases and the J segment 7 bases; nucleotides outside the gene matches: 10. CDR3 DNA: TGTGCCAGCAGCGGGGCGGGGGGGCCGCAAAATACGCAGTATTTT. This encodes CASSGAGGPQNTQYF. The full variable domain, rest sourced from reference TRBV7-3 and TRBJ2-3, is GAGVSQTPSNKVTEKGKYVELRCDPISGHTALYWYRQSLGQGPEFLIYFQGTGAADDSGLPNDRFFAVRPEGSVSTLKIQRTERGDSAVYLCASSGAGGPQNTQYFGPGTRLTVL.

This clone came up a few times. J is TRBJ2-3 and V is TRBV9, with 7 positions matching TRBD1. Germline V gene sequence: CDR1 SGDLS, CDR2 YYNGEE. The CDR3 loop spans 15 amino acids. V shed 0 bases, J shed 2 bases, and the junction held 3 bases outside the gene matches. In DNA, the CDR3 is TGTGCCAGCAGCGTAGAAGGGGGCTACACAGATACGCAGTATTTT. Translated, it gives CASSVEGGYTDTQYF. Full variable domain (rest looked up from reference TRBV9 and TRBJ2-3): DSGVTQTPKHLITATGQRVTLRCSPRSGDLSVYWYQQSLDQGLQFLIQYYNGEERAKGNILERFSAQQFPDLHSELNLSSLELGDSALYFCASSVEGGYTDTQYFGPGTRLTVL.